The TCR beta chain described here comes from a study of shared clonotypes between healthy human individuals. This CDR3 has 15 residues. The germline CDR1 and CDR2 sequences are PRHDT and FYEKMQ (reference sequence). Trimming left V 6 bases short and J 5 bases short, with 20 bases between. Sequencing used immunoSEQ multiplex PCR; TCRdb keeps in-frame clones, though not all of them. Of just under 350,000 clones listed, 70% to 75% are singletons. Sequenced: memory CD4+ T cells sorted from blood. Described subset: CD45RA-negative fraction. The chain employs TRBV13 and TRBJ2-7, with D maybe TRBD1 (6 bases). The receptor's source is a young man in good health. CDR3 sequence (DNA): TGTGCCAGCAGGACCATCGGGCAGGGGTCCCACGAGCAGTACTTC. Protein product: CASRTIGQGSHEQYF.